The 10 T cell receptor beta chains given below trace back to one sample, sequenced in a study of shared clonotypes between healthy human individuals. CD45RO-negative, CCR7-selected cells formed the naive CD8 fraction, which excluded terminally differentiated effector memory CD45RA+ cells. TCRdb's table, derived via immunoSEQ multiplex PCR, lists solely in-frame clones and lacks some. The table lists 1.5 million to 2.5 million clones, about 95% of them singletons. Material: naive CD8+ T cells sorted from blood. These receptors came from a young man in good health.

This chain joins TRBV27 and TRBJ2-4; 8 positions match TRBD1. V gave up 5 bases and J gave up 1 base; unmatched junction bases: 7. This CDR3 is 16 amino acids long. Germline CDR1 reads MNHEY; CDR2 reads SMNVEV (reference sequence). The CDR3: CASSRTGNGAKNIQYF. In nucleotides, the CDR3 is TGTGCCAGCAGTAGGACAGGGAATGGGGCCAAAAACATTCAGTACTTC.

This chain uses TRBV19 with TRBJ2-1, with TRBD2 matching 10 bases. This CDR3 region has 15 residues. The germline V gene has CDR1 LNHDA and CDR2 SQIVND (reference sequence). V dropped 5 bases and J dropped 9; count of bases not matched to a gene: 10. The CDR3 nucleotides read TGTGCCAGTAGTTTAACTAGCGGGGCAATGGGTGAGCAGTTCTTC. Translating gives CASSLTSGAMGEQFF.

This sequence joins TRBV5-1 and TRBJ2-1; D is ambiguous. CDR3 size: 14 residues. V gave up 0 bases and J gave up 5 bases, with 9 bases separating them. CDR1 SGHRS and CDR2 YFSETQ come from the germline V gene. CDR3 sequence (DNA): TGCGCCAGCAGCTTGGGGACCCCTAACAATGAGCAGTTCTTC. Encoded protein: CASSLGTPNNEQFF.

The chain combines TRBV6-5 with TRBJ2-7; D unresolved. The V end lost 0 bases, the J end lost 3 bases, and 9 bases lay between the germline ends. This CDR3 has 14 residues. Germline V gene lookup returns CDR1 MNHEY and CDR2 SVGAGI. CDR3 sequence: CASSYSENYYEQYF. DNA of the CDR3: TGTGCCAGCAGTTACTCTGAGAACTACTACGAGCAGTACTTC.

This clone was detected once. This rearrangement joins TRBV5-1 to TRBJ2-1; D gene unclear. This CDR3 is 13 amino acids long. Germline CDR1 SGHRS, CDR2 YFSETQ. V shed 5 bases and J shed 8 bases, with 14 bases lying between them. The CDR3 protein is CASRDAYGDEQFF. The DNA of the CDR3 is TGCGCCAGCAGGGACGCATATGGCGATGAGCAGTTCTTC.

The chain couples TRBV14 to TRBJ1-1; D gene unclear. Trimming removed 1 base from V and 4 bases from J, with 7 bases in between. CDR1 is SGHDN, CDR2 FVKESK, per germline. CDR3 length: 13 amino acids. The chain's CDR3 is CASSQATGTEAFF. In nucleotides, the CDR3 is TGTGCCAGCAGCCAAGCGACCGGCACTGAAGCTTTCTTT.

This chain uses TRBV4-1 with TRBJ2-3, with unresolved D. V was trimmed by 1 base and J by 6 bases, leaving 11 bases between them. CDR1 and CDR2 from the germline V gene are MGHRA and YSYEKL. This CDR3 region has 14 residues. CDR3 region: CASSQVVAGDTQYF. The CDR3 DNA follows: TGCGCCAGCAGCCAAGTGGTAGCTGGCGATACGCAGTATTTT.

This clone was recorded once. The chain uses TRBV6-5 and TRBJ2-1, with 8 bases matching TRBD1. The V and J ends lost 7 bases and 4 bases, in that order; junction bases with no gene match: 6. Germline V gene data show CDR1 as MNHEY and CDR2 as SVGAGI. The CDR3 consists of 14 residues. The CDR3 spells CASKQGAGYNEQFF. In nucleotides, the CDR3 is TGTGCCAGCAAGCAGGGGGCCGGGTACAATGAGCAGTTCTTC.

The V gene is TRBV28, the J gene TRBJ1-4, with 10 bases matching TRBD1. The V gene end was trimmed by 5 bases and the J gene end by 6 bases; junction bases not matched to a gene: 3. This CDR3 spans 14 amino acids. Germline V lookup: CDR1 MDHEN, CDR2 SYDVKM. The CDR3 coding sequence is TGTGCCAGCAGTAGGGACAGGGGATATGAAAAACTGTTTTTT. It translates to CASSRDRGYEKLFF.

The rearrangement links TRBV19 to TRBJ1-5; no clear D. Germline V lookup: CDR1 LNHDA, CDR2 SQIVND (reference sequence). The CDR3 contains 14 residues. V lost 8 bases to trimming and J lost 7 bases, with 18 bases between them. CDR3: CASGFGVGKQPQHF. CDR3 DNA sequence: TGTGCCAGTGGTTTTGGGGTGGGGAAACAGCCCCAGCATTTT.